This record looks at one T cell receptor beta chain sequence and its context. The antigen this receptor binds is unknown. No base-level quality is on record; no much larger clone is a single base apart. Libraries were prepared through the immunoSEQ multiplex PCR assay. A mixture of 60 forward primers for TCR Vbeta segments and 13 reverse primers for TCR Jbeta segments was used in the multiplex PCR. The CDR3 region of rearranged TCR beta genes was amplified from genomic DNA with a multiplex PCR assay. On the Illumina HiSeq System, the amplified TCR beta libraries were sequenced as 87-base-pair reads. The study's own analysis went as follows. In a later analysis, around 80 million unique TCR beta chains were counted across the roughly 700 repertoires, and some 10 million of these chains were shared by at least two donors. Raw reads were error-corrected and collapsed into unique sequences by a nearest-neighbor algorithm in which closely related sequences were merged to remove PCR and sequencing errors. Alignment of CDR3 sequences to IMGT reference sequences was used to assign V, D and J gene segments. For a sequence to be retained, at least a six-nucleotide match to both a V gene segment and a J gene segment was required. Rearrangements were classified as productive when the CDR3 lacked stop codons and remained in frame with V and J, and all other rearrangements were classified as non-productive. Following IMGT convention, CDR3 was defined as the stretch from the second conserved V-encoded cysteine up to the conserved J-encoded phenylalanine. The earlier analysis of about 620 of the donors excluded sequences that lacked an unambiguous match to a single V gene segment. An earlier analysis of several hundred of the donors classified V segments as functional when productive rearrangements were above 56.7% and as segregating when the standard deviation between donors was above 5%. A statistical classification framework was built to diagnose cytomegalovirus status from the catalog of TCR beta chain sequences. In a later analysis, TCR nucleotide sequences were compared against IMGT/GENE-DB human TR gene sequences so that V and J genes could be assigned. A later analysis assigned CDR3 sequences and most-parsimonious VDJ recombination scenarios with the TCRdist pipeline. In a later analysis, each TCR beta chain was defined by its CDR3 amino acid sequence together with its V-gene family, and reads without a unique V-gene family were excluded. A later analysis removed over 500 highly shared, low-generation-probability nucleotide sequences to deal with suspected cross-contamination and a sequencing artifact. In a later analysis, a clonal expansion index for each public chain was calculated from normalized within-repertoire ranks of inferred template counts. In a later analysis, generation probabilities were computed using a VDJ recombination model fitted to out-of-frame rearrangements, and the results were checked against IGoR. In a later analysis, TCR-TCR, TCR-HLA and TCR-CMV co-occurrence was scored with hypergeometric tests, and a repertoire-size bias correction was applied to TCR pairs. In a later analysis, false discovery rates were estimated by permuting HLA or CMV assignments 20 times. In a later analysis, co-occurring TCRs were grouped using DBSCAN, with TCRdist sequence similarity added in when clustering inside HLA-allele-positive subsets. Repertoires with fewer than 30,000 or more than 120,000 public chains were left out of co-occurrence clustering, as were about 5 repertoires with anomalous nucleotide sharing. The immuneACCESS repertoire file appears here via TCRdb, limited to in-frame rearrangements. These files lack a portion of the clones; in checked studies, under half of the deficit traces to unresolved V genes, and the cause of the others is not known. That table supplies the V and J calls and clone size; D and trimming were determined from the DNA. This sample comprises 150,000 or so clones, 81% of them detected only once. The biggest ten clones account for approximately 1.2% of the sample.

In total, fewer than 750 healthy bone marrow donors made up the cohort. Cohort members were all nominally healthy when sampled, although unrecorded immune exposures were likely present. The donor tested CMV seropositive, placing the donor among the 290 or so seropositive members of the cohort. Every donor gave a peripheral blood sample, and the peripheral blood mononuclear cells from that sample were used for TCR beta sequencing. Genomic DNA was extracted from the blood cell samples with the Qiagen DNeasy Blood Extraction Kit. V loses 3 bases, J loses 0 bases, and the germline ends lie 18 bases apart. Sequences SGHRS (CDR1) and YFSETQ (CDR2) are obtained from the germline V gene. Including cysteine and phenylalanine, the CDR3 has 17 amino acids. The retained sequence is limited to the CDR3, 51 bases, with the frame set at the first base. This record belongs to a study of cytomegalovirus exposure and HLA in healthy donors (dated by TCRdb to between 2016 and 2019). In terms of the full investigation: An earlier analysis of under 600 of the donors reported approximately 270 Gb of sequence data and around 110 million unique TCR beta sequences from 150 million to 200 million T cells. The later analysis used no new phenotypic data to find candidate immune exposures, relying instead on TCR beta sequences and their occurrence across donors. A later analysis re-examined previously published TCR beta repertoires from roughly 720 donors and added high-resolution HLA genotyping to investigate patterns of TCR occurrence. An earlier analysis of several hundred of the donors applied high-throughput TCR beta sequencing to assess whether each TCR beta V gene segment acted as functional or pseudogenic. All discovery cohort repertoires had been generated on a single sequencing platform. In addition to the first cohort of 666 subjects, a separate validation cohort of approximately 130 different subjects was used. Approximately 300 gigabases of sequencing data and 91 million or so unique TCR sequences made up an early release that covered approximately 700 HLA-typed donors. The study profiled the T cell repertoires of 550 to 700 subjects by immunosequencing and related them to cytomegalovirus serostatus. Among the roughly 400 genotyped donors, roughly 80% belonged to the genetic ancestry cluster associated with self-reported Caucasian donors. Donor age, sex, ethnicity and CMV serostatus were collected together with the repertoire data. Typing coverage differed by locus: A, B, C, DRB1 and DQB1 were typed in roughly 620-630 donors, DQA1 in around 500, DPA1 in some 600, and DPB1 in around 440. The aim of the study was to test whether cataloging public T cell receptors could identify signatures of past pathogen exposure. Class I and class II HLA loci were covered by the typing at four-digit resolution. Several DR-DQ haplotypes were treated as single units for association and clustering because of strong linkage in the cohort. Across approximately 420 genotyped donors of the cohort, an average of about 240,000 unique TCR beta nucleotide sequences per donor were sequenced, and roughly 20% of those sequences were non-productive. A later genetic analysis used genome-wide SNP genotypes for about 65% of the roughly 670 donors, treating that subset as a discovery cohort. To predict cytomegalovirus infection status, the study brought together high-throughput TCR immunosequencing, statistical association of individual TCRs with disease status, and machine learning. Results and caveats for the whole study, not just this receptor: In a later analysis, TCR association rates were found to vary across HLA loci, with the most associated TCRs seen for DRB1 alleles and the fewest for HLA-C alleles. At a false discovery rate of 0.05, a later analysis linked 15,000 to 20,000 TCR beta sequences to specific HLA alleles. Strong co-occurrence of HLA alleles, especially DR and DQ, made assigning TCR associations to individual alleles difficult. For the cohort, immune exposure information was limited to CMV serostatus. A cluster of highly shared sequence variants was judged likely to represent a technical artifact of the sequencing pipeline. A later analysis reported that several top co-occurrence clusters appeared linked to parvovirus B19, influenza, CMV and Epstein-Barr virus. According to the authors, the approach could potentially be generalized to other disease states and immunological phenotypes. In a later analysis, HLA-associated TCR beta chains showed more clonal expansion and lower generation probabilities than non-associated chains that were equally common. A later genetic analysis reported fewer N-insertions in productive TCRs among donors in an Asian-associated ancestry cluster than the approximately 700-donor mean. Only TCR beta chains were sequenced in this cohort, and the absence of alpha or paired-chain data limited detectable features. About 15 rarely observed V segments, including chromosome 9 orphons, were excluded from the earlier analysis of about 610 of the donors because counts were too low. An association between a missense DCLRE1C variant and V-gene and J-gene trimming of TCR beta chains was found in a later genetic analysis and replicated in an independent cohort. An earlier analysis of around 500 of the donors showed that most TCR beta V segments appeared in productive rearrangements either about 87% or about 30% of the time, which broadly matched IMGT annotations. A further reported finding was that TCR beta sequences accurately predicted the HLA-A and HLA-B alleles for most subjects in the first cohort. Most CMV-associated TCR beta chains appeared to be HLA-restricted in a later analysis, and the HLA associations seemed to be driven largely by CMV exposure. Linkage disequilibrium might explain the correlated functional status among segregating V segments, but an unknown experimental factor could not be ruled out. In vitro tests confirmed that a few of the cytomegalovirus-associated TCR beta chains recognize cytomegalovirus antigens. In both the original and validation cohorts, the classifier was reported to diagnose cytomegalovirus status with high specificity and sensitivity. HLA typing was unavailable for some donors at each locus, so association tests used only the typed subset. Roughly uniform sequencing depth across donors was assumed in presence/absence analyses, although this assumption may not hold. While some public TCRs were present in many individuals, most TCR sequences turned up only very rarely across donors. A total of fewer than 200 TCR beta chains were listed by the study as associated with cytomegalovirus. The 87-base-pair reads could not distinguish some IMGT-functional V segments, including TRBV6-2 and TRBV6-3, so those segments were excluded.

Sequencing used PBMCs. The sequence links TRBV5-1 to TRBJ1-1; the D gene is perhaps TRBD1, on 5 matching bases. The clonotype was recovered from a man aged 50 or older in good health and CMV-seropositive. DNA sequence: TGCGCCAGCAGCTCGCGGGGATCGCGGGACTTGAACACTGAAGCTTTCTTT. The resulting protein is CASSSRGSRDLNTEAFF.